This TCR beta chain was recorded in a study of regulatory T cells in long-lasting Graves disease. CDR3 size: 15 residues. Unmatched junction bases numbered 5, after V lost 1 base and J lost 6 bases. From germline, CDR1 is SNHLY and CDR2 FYNNEI. As to time point: newly diagnosed GD, antithyroid drugs for less than 3 months. From RNA extracted from PBMCs, the TCR library was made. In this sample, this clonotype turned up once. The antigen is unknown. Study-wide results and limits: Public clonotype sharing was higher in persistent than newly diagnosed patients. Persistent disease exhibited a predilection for TRBV28, TRBJ1-2 and TRBJ2-5.

Building the TCR beta libraries relied on iRepertoire HTBI primers, and CDR3 regions underwent Arm-PCR. MiXCR, applied by TCRdb to the multiplex PCR reads, yields one record per CDR3 protein. This table holds a few hundred thousand distinct CDR3 sequences, around 20% found once. The same data also went into a second study, on T cells in Graves' hyperthyroidism and ophthalmopathy. That report notes: Patients were excluded for uncontrolled infection, other autoimmune disease, pregnancy or lactation.

The sequence came from a woman aged 25-40 years with Graves disease. The rearrangement uses TRBV2 and TRBJ2-1; 8 nucleotides agree with TRBD1. The starting material was peripheral blood mononuclear cells (PBMCs), obtained at new diagnosis, from a patient treated with antithyroid drugs. The CDR3 nucleotides are TGTGCCAGCAGTGAAGGGGCAGGGGGCGGCAATGAGCAGTTCTTC. Translation gives CASSEGAGGGNEQFF.